These 29 T cell receptor beta chains were all obtained from the same sample, sequenced in a study of cytomegalovirus exposure and HLA in healthy donors. Primers for the PCR totalled 60 Vbeta and 13 Jbeta. The table came from immunoSEQ multiplex PCR; TCRdb's copy has only in-frame clones and leaves some out. The sample comprises about 160,000 clones, approximately 75% of which are singletons, and around 3.4% rests with the top ten. The material sequenced was PBMCs. These receptors were collected from a man younger than 45 in good health and CMV-seropositive.

This clone was counted a single time. V is TRBV9 and J is TRBJ2-7, with TRBD1 matching 8 bases. The CDR3 is made up of 15 amino acids. V shed 0 bases and J 2 bases; nucleotides not matched to a gene: 4. The germline gives CDR1 SGDLS, CDR2 YYNGEE. The DNA for the CDR3 is TGTGCCAGCAGCGTAGAAGCGACAGGGGCCTACGAGCAGTACTTC. Encoded protein: CASSVEATGAYEQYF.

The V call is TRBV29-1, the J call TRBJ1-1, with D tentatively TRBD1 (6 bases). Trimming cost V 6 bases and J 1 base, with 12 bases left between them. Looked up from germline, CDR1 is SQVTM and CDR2 is ANQGSEA. The CDR3 is 13 residues long. CDR3 residues: CSVTGQGNTEAFF. In DNA, the CDR3 is TGCAGCGTAACGGGACAAGGGAACACTGAAGCTTTCTTT.

The V call is TRBV7-2, the J call TRBJ1-2; D gene unclear. Deletions cut 7 bases from V and 7 bases from J, with 22 bases between. Germline CDR1 is SGHTA and CDR2 is FQGNSA. The CDR3 covers 15 residues. The CDR3 loop is CASNDEPHRDAGYTF. The CDR3 coding sequence is TGTGCCAGCAACGACGAGCCCCACCGGGATGCTGGCTACACCTTC. The full variable domain, in which reference TRBV7-2 and TRBJ1-2 provide the parts outside the CDR3, is GAGVSQSPSNKVTEKGKDVELRCDPISGHTALYWYRQSLGQGLEFLIYFQGNSAPDKSGLPSDRFSAERTGGSVSTLTIQRTQQEDSAVYLCASNDEPHRDAGYTFGSGTRLTVV.

The chain has TRBV7-2 and TRBJ1-6; D gene unclear. The CDR3 is made up of 13 amino acids. The V gene lost 5 bases and the J gene lost 10 bases, with 12 bases spanning the gap. The germline gives CDR1 SGHTA, CDR2 FQGNSA. The CDR3 loop reads CASSIGSQSPLHF. CDR3 DNA: TGTGCCAGCAGCATCGGTTCTCAATCACCCCTCCACTTT.

This clone was recorded once. The J gene is TRBJ2-5, the V gene TRBV25-1; D call uncertain. The CDR3 sequence is 15 residues long. Germline V gene lookup returns CDR1 MGHDK and CDR2 SYGVNS. Trimming pared 6 bases from V and 1 base from J, leaving 15 bases between. CDR3 amino acids: CASRGTLGLQETQYF. CDR3 coding DNA: TGTGCCAGCAGAGGAACGCTGGGCCTCCAAGAGACCCAGTACTTC.

V and J are TRBV4-3 and TRBJ2-1, with TRBD2 identical over 8 bases. This CDR3 spans 15 amino acids. Germline-derived CDR1 and CDR2 are LGHNA and YSLEER. J was trimmed by 8 bases and V by 4 bases; bases with no gene match: 10. The chain's CDR3 is CASSLAGTRMDEQFF. DNA for the CDR3: TGCGCCAGCAGCCTGGCCGGGACTAGGATGGATGAGCAGTTCTTC.

V is TRBV7-2 and J is TRBJ2-5; D remains ambiguous. V shed 4 bases and J shed 9 bases, with 9 bases lying between them. The germline CDR1 and CDR2 sequences are SGHTA and FQGNSA. There are 11 residues in the CDR3. CDR3 coding DNA: TGTGCCAGCAGCTCCTTTGGGCCCCAGTACTTC. This gives the protein CASSSFGPQYF.

The rearrangement joins TRBV28 to TRBJ1-5; D possibly corresponds to TRBD1 (6 bases). This CDR3 is 16 amino acids long. V was shortened by 2 bases and J by 5 bases, with 16 bases between the two germline ends. Germline assignment: CDR1 MDHEN and CDR2 SYDVKM. CDR3 nucleotides: TGTGCCAGCAGTTTACCGCAGGGGCGAGGCGATCAGCCCCAGCATTTT. It translates to CASSLPQGRGDQPQHF.

The rearrangement links TRBV5-1 to TRBJ2-7; possibly TRBD1 for D (6 bases). The CDR3 spans 12 residues. Trimming pared 1 base from V and 5 bases from J, leaving 7 bases between. Germline values: CDR1 SGHRS, CDR2 YFSETQ. The CDR3 region has the DNA TGCGCCAGCAGCTTGTCAGGGGACGAGCAGTACTTC. It translates to CASSLSGDEQYF.

The genes are TRBV30 and TRBJ1-3, with 9 bases fitting TRBD1. This CDR3 spans 14 amino acids. The germline CDR1 and CDR2 sequences are GTSNPN and SVGIG (reference sequence). Trimming at V came to 4 bases and at J to 6 bases, leaving 7 bases not matched to a gene. The chain's CDR3 is CAWISGTGSNTIYF. The CDR3 nucleotides read TGTGCCTGGATATCGGGGACAGGGTCAAACACCATATATTTT.

The chain has TRBV7-9 and TRBJ1-4, with 10 nucleotides matching TRBD1. Trimming at V came to 6 bases and at J to 5 bases, leaving 9 bases not matched to a gene. Germline CDR1 and CDR2: SEHNR and FQNEAQ (reference sequence). CDR3 length: 16 residues. The CDR3 loop is CASRPPAGQGNEKLFF. The CDR3 coding sequence is TGTGCCAGCAGGCCTCCGGCGGGACAGGGGAATGAAAAACTGTTTTTT.

This chain joins TRBV28 and TRBJ1-2; TRBD1 might be the D (6 bases). The CDR3 is made up of 13 amino acids. V lost 7 bases and J lost 5, with 14 bases in between. Looked up from germline, CDR1 is MDHEN and CDR2 is SYDVKM. Here the CDR3 reads CASKSGVDYGYTF. The CDR3 coding sequence is TGTGCCAGCAAGTCAGGGGTGGATTATGGCTACACCTTC.

In nucleotides, the CDR3 is TGTGCCAGCAGTCCCTCGACAGCTAACACTGAAGCTTTCTTT. It specifies CASSPSTANTEAFF. This chain joins TRBV28 and TRBJ1-1; a weak D match, TRBD1 (5 bases). V was shortened by 5 bases and J by 2 bases, with 12 bases between the two germline ends. CDR1 MDHEN and CDR2 SYDVKM come from the germline V gene. The CDR3 is made up of 14 amino acids.

The rearrangement links TRBV5-4 to TRBJ1-6; possibly TRBD1 for D (6 bases). The CDR3 loop spans 14 amino acids. The germline V and J ends were trimmed by 4 bases and 7 bases, with 12 bases remaining between them. Germline loops: CDR1 SGHNT, CDR2 YYREEE (reference sequence). CDR3 in amino acids: CASSPTGTNSPLHF. The CDR3 coding sequence is TGTGCCAGCAGCCCGACAGGCACGAATTCACCCCTCCACTTT.

This clone was detected once. The chain joins TRBV12-5 to TRBJ2-3; D not certain. The CDR3 consists of 11 residues. Germline CDR1 LGHNT, CDR2 FRNRAP. Trimming left V 5 bases short and J 3 bases short, with 3 bases between. The CDR3 spells CASGITDTQYF. CDR3 coding DNA: TGTGCTAGTGGTATAACAGATACGCAGTATTTT.

This chain uses TRBV28 with TRBJ2-1; D is perhaps TRBD1 (6 bases). There are 19 residues in the CDR3. V was shortened by 6 bases and J by 8 bases, with 32 bases between the two germline ends. Germline V gives CDR1 MDHEN, CDR2 SYDVKM. The chain's CDR3 is CASRTTGIGRRGRNYEQFF. DNA for the CDR3: TGTGCCAGCAGGACAACCGGTATAGGTCGCAGGGGTAGGAACTATGAGCAGTTCTTC.

This clone has just one count. This chain connects TRBV28 to TRBJ1-5; 9 nucleotides agree with TRBD1. The CDR3 is 15 residues long. Germline assignment: CDR1 MDHEN and CDR2 SYDVKM. V shed 6 bases and J 3 bases; nucleotides not matched to a gene: 6. The CDR3 reads CASRSNRGPNQPQHF. The CDR3 nucleotides read TGTGCCAGCAGATCAAACAGGGGGCCCAATCAGCCCCAGCATTTT.

The J gene is TRBJ2-7, the V gene TRBV19; 7 bases are a match to TRBD2. This CDR3 has 14 residues. CDR1 and CDR2 (germline): LNHDA, SQIVND (reference sequence). V was pared by 6 bases and J by 1 base, with 6 bases of the junction left unmatched. CDR3 in amino acids: CASRVSGESYEQYF. The DNA for the CDR3 is TGTGCCAGTAGAGTGAGCGGGGAATCCTACGAGCAGTACTTC. Based on the CDR3 plus reference TRBV19 and TRBJ2-7, the full variable domain is DGGITQSPKYLFRKEGQNVTLSCEQNLNHDAMYWYRQDPGQGLRLIYYSQIVNDFQKGDIAEGYSVSREKKESFPLTVTSAQKNPTAFYLCASRVSGESYEQYFGPGTRLTVT.

The chain carries TRBV6-6 and TRBJ1-1; TRBD1 matches at 7 bases. Looked up from germline, CDR1 is MNHNY and CDR2 is SVGAGI (reference sequence). The CDR3 runs to 14 residues. The V gene end was trimmed by 11 bases and the J gene end by 1 base; junction bases not matched to a gene: 10. CDR3 in amino acids: CAVRGQAANTEAFF. For the CDR3, the DNA is TGTGCCGTACGAGGACAGGCCGCGAACACTGAAGCTTTCTTT.

About this clone itself: An end of the junction differs from the germline gene, which may be a read error. The chain recombines TRBV6-1 with TRBJ1-5; 7 nucleotides agree with TRBD1. The CDR3 is 16 residues long. Germline lookup yields CDR1 MNHNS and CDR2 SASEGT. CDR3 region: CASREAGTASNQPQHF. The CDR3 DNA reads as TGTGCCAGCAGAGAAGCCGGGACAGCTAGCAATCAGCCCCAGCATTTT.

The CDR3 bases are TGTGCCAGCAGCTTATTAGCGGGGGGGCCTTTCGAAAACATTCAGTACTTC. Translating gives CASSLLAGGPFENIQYF. This chain joins TRBV7-6 and TRBJ2-4, with TRBD2 matching over 11 bases. The CDR3 length is 17 residues. The germline V gene has CDR1 SGHVS and CDR2 FNYEAQ. J lost 5 bases, V lost 2 bases, and 8 bases had no gene match.

The V and J genes are TRBV28 and TRBJ2-2; 8 bases fit TRBD1. CDR3 length equals 16 residues. V shed 6 bases and J 2 bases; nucleotides not matched to a gene: 8. Germline V gene data show CDR1 as MDHEN and CDR2 as SYDVKM. The CDR3 sequence: CASRGDRRINTGELFF. CDR3 coding DNA: TGTGCCAGCAGAGGGGACAGGCGGATCAACACCGGGGAGCTGTTTTTT.

This chain links TRBV6-5 with TRBJ1-2; weak D call: TRBD1 (6 bases). Deletions cut 6 bases from V and 1 base from J, with 15 bases between. In germline, CDR1 is MNHEY, CDR2 SVGAGI. The CDR3 is 15 amino acids. The DNA for the CDR3 is TGTGCCAGCAGAGAGACAGGTTTTTTTAACTATGGCTACACCTTC. Translated: CASRETGFFNYGYTF.

The rearrangement joins TRBV5-1 to TRBJ1-3; the match to TRBD1 covers 12 bases. Unmatched junction bases numbered 10, after V lost 3 bases and J lost 0 bases. This CDR3 has 19 amino acids. The germline V gene encodes CDR1 SGHRS and CDR2 YFSETQ. As DNA, the CDR3 is TGCGCCAGCAGCTCCGGGACAGGGGGCTATGAACCCTCTGGAAACACCATATATTTT. This sequence encodes CASSSGTGGYEPSGNTIYF.

This chain links TRBV6-5 with TRBJ2-5, with D tentatively TRBD1 (5 bases). The V gene's germline CDR1 is MNHEY and CDR2 SVGAGI. Trimming removed 2 bases from V and 2 bases from J, with 9 bases in between. This CDR3 has 14 residues. The CDR3 sequence: CASSYIGQQETQYF. CDR3 nucleotide sequence: TGTGCCAGCAGTTACATAGGACAACAAGAGACCCAGTACTTC.

The rearrangement links TRBV18 to TRBJ1-2, with TRBD1 as a possible D gene (6 bases). V was trimmed by 3 bases and J by 3 bases, leaving 14 bases between them. This CDR3 comprises 15 residues. CDR1 is KGHSH and CDR2 is LQKENI in the germline V gene. CDR3 in amino acids: CASSPGQPPHYGYTF. CDR3 bases: TGTGCCAGCTCACCTGGACAGCCTCCCCACTATGGCTACACCTTC.

The chain links TRBV28 to TRBJ2-1; 9 nucleotides align to TRBD1. This CDR3 contains 15 residues. With V trimmed by 6 bases and J by 1 base, 4 bases remained unmatched. The V gene's germline CDR1 is MDHEN and CDR2 SYDVKM. The CDR3 region has the DNA TGTGCCAGCAGGTCGGGACAGGGTTCCTACAATGAGCAGTTCTTC. This gives the protein CASRSGQGSYNEQFF.

CDR3 coding DNA: TGTGCCAGCAGCGTAGGCCTCGTTCCAGGGAGCACAGATACGCAGTATTTT. Its protein product is CASSVGLVPGSTDTQYF. The V call is TRBV9, the J call TRBJ2-3; TRBD1 is a possible D gene (5 bases). The CDR3 sequence is 17 residues long. The germline V gene encodes CDR1 SGDLS and CDR2 YYNGEE. V lost 0 bases, J lost 0 bases, and 14 bases lay in between.

The sample holds a few counts of this clone. The chain employs TRBV11-2 and TRBJ2-7; 7 bases agree with TRBD1. Trimming took 1 base from V and 3 from J; bases not matched to a gene: 3. This CDR3 has 14 amino acids. Germline loops: CDR1 SGHAT, CDR2 FQNNGV. The CDR3 is CASSLAPGGYEQYF. The CDR3 bases are TGTGCCAGCAGCTTAGCGCCAGGGGGCTACGAGCAGTACTTC. Full variable domain (rest looked up from reference TRBV11-2 and TRBJ2-7): EAGVAQSPRYKIIEKRQSVAFWCNPISGHATLYWYQQILGQGPKLLIQFQNNGVVDDSQLPKDRFSAERLKGVDSTLKIQPAKLEDSAVYLCASSLAPGGYEQYFGPGTRLTVT.